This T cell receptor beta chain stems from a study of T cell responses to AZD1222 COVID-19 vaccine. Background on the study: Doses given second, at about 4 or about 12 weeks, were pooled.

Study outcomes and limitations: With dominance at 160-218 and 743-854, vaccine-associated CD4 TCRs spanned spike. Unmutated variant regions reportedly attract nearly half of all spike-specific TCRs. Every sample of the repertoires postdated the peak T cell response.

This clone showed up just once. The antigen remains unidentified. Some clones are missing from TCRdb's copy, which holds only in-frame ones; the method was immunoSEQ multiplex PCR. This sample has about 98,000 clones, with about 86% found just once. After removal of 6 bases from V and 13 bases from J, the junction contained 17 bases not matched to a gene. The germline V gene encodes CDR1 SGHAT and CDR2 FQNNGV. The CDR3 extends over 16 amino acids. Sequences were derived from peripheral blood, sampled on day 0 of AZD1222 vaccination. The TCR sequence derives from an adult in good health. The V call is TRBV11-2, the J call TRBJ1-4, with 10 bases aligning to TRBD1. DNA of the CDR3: TGTGCCAGCAGTCCTAAGGAGGGGACAGGGGTATATGGACTGTTTTTT. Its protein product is CASSPKEGTGVYGLFF.